This entry describes one T cell receptor beta chain. Its antigen is as yet unknown. It may be a read error: a sequence one base away is much more abundant. The CDR3 contains 16 residues. The source of the sample is a study of tumor and adjacent non-tumor tissue in lung cancer. Overall study: Histology: 12 adenocarcinoma, a couple of squamous cell carcinoma, 1 small cell lung cancer. Whole-study findings and limits: Compared with tumor, normal lung showed significantly lower TCR diversity. Shorter survival was associated with higher TCR diversity in tumors.

The library came from three nested PCR rounds adapted from ARM-PCR protocols. TCRdb fed the multiplex PCR reads into MiXCR, producing one record per CDR3 protein. The data show 80,000 to 130,000 distinct CDR3 sequences, 65% seen once. This sample's RNA came from whole unsorted tissue. More than 3 cm separated this lung sample from the edge of the tumor. Between August and November 2014, newly diagnosed, chemotherapy-naive lung cancer patients underwent thoracic surgery in China. This sequence originates from a young man with non-small cell lung cancer. The rearrangement uses TRBV12-3 or TRBV12-4 and TRBJ2-1; 9 bases are shared with TRBD2. The source material was distant non-tumor lung tissue. CDR3: CASSSGLASSYNERFF. In nucleotides, the CDR3 is TGTGCCAGCAGCTCCGGACTAGCGAGCTCCTACAATGAGCGGTTCTTC.